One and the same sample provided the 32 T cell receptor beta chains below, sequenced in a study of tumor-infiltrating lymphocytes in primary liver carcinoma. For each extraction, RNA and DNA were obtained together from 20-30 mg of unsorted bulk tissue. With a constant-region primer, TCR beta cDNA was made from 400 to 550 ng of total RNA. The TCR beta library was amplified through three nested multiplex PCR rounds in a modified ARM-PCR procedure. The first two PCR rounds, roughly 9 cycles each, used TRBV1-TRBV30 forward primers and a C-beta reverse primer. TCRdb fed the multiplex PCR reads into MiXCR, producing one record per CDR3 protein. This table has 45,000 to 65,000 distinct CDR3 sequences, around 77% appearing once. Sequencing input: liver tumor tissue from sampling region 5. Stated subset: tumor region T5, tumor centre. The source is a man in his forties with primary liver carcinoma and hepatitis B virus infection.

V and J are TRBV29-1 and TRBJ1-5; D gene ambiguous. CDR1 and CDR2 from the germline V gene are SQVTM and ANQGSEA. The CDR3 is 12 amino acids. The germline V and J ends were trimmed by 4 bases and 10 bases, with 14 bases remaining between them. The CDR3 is CSVGGGNRPQHF. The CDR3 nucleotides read TGCAGCGTTGGGGGAGGCAATCGACCCCAGCATTTT. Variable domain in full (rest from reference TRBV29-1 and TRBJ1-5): SAVISQKPSRDICQRGTSLTIQCQVDSQVTMMFWYRQQPGQSLTLIATANQGSEATYESGFVIDKFPISRPNLTFSTLTVSNMSPEDSSIYLCSVGGGNRPQHFGDGTRLSIL.

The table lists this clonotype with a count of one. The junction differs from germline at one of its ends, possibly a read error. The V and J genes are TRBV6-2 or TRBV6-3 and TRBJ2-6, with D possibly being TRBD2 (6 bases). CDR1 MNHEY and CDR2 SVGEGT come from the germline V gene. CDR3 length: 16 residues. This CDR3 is CGISYAGLSGANILTF. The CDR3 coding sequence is TGTGGCATCAGTTACGCGGGACTCTCTGGGGCCAACATCCTGACTTTC.

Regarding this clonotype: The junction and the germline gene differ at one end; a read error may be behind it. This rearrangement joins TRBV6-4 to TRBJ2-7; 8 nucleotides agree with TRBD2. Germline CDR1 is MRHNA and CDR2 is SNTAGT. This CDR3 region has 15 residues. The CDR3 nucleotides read TGTGCAAGCAGTGACCCGATTAGCGGGGTCTACGAGCAGTACTTC. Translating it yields CASSDPISGVYEQYF.

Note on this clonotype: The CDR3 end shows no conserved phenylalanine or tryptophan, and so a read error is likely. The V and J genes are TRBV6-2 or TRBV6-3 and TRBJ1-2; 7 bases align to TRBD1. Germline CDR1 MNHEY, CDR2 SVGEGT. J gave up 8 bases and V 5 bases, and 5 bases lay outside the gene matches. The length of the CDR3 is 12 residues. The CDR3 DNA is TGTGCCAGCAGTCAGGGGGTCGGCGGCTACACCTCC. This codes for CASSQGVGGYTS.

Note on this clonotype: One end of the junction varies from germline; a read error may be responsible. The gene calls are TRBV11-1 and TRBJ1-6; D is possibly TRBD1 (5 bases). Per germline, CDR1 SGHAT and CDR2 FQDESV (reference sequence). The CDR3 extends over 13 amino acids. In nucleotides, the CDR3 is TGTGCCATCAGCCGGACACTGGTTTCACCCCTCGACTTC. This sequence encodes CAISRTLVSPLDF. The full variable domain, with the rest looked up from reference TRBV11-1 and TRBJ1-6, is EAEVAQSPRYKITEKSQAVAFWCDPISGHATLYWYRQILGQGPELLVQFQDESVVDDSQLPKDRFSAERLKGVDSTLKIQPAELGDSAMYLCAISRTLVSPLDFGNGTRLTVT.

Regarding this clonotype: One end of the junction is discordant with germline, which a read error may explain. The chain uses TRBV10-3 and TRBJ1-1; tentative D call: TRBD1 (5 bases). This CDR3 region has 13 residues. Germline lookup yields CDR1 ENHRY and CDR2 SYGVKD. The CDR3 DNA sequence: TGTGCCATCGGGGACCGGGAGAACACTGAAGCTTTCTTC. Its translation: CAIGDRENTEAFF.

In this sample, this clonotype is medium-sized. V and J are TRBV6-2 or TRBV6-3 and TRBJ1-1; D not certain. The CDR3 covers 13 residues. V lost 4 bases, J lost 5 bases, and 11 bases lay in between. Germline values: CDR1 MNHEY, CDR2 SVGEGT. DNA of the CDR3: TGTGCCAGCAGTTCCCCCCTTCGTACTGAAGCTTTCTTT. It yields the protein CASSSPLRTEAFF.

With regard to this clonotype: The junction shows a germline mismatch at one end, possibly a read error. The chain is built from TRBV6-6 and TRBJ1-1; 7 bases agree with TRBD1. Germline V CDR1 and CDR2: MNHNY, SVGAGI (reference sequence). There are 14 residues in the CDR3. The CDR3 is CASCGTGVRTEASF. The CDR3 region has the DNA TGTGCCAGCTGTGGAACAGGGGTAAGGACTGAAGCTTCCTTT.

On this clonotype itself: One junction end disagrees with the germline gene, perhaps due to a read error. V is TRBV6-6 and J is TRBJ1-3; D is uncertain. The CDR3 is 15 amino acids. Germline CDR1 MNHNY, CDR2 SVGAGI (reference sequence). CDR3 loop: CASSLREPPGNTVYF. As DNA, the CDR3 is TGTGCCAGCAGCCTCCGGGAGCCTCCCGGAAACACCGTATATTTT.

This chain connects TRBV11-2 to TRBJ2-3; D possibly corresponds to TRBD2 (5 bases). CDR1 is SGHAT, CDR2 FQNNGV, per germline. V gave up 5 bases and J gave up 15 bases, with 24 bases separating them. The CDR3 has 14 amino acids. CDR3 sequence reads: CASSPPGRGDKQYF. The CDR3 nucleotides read TGTGCCAGCAGCCCCCCGGGCCGGGGAGATAAGCAATATTTT.

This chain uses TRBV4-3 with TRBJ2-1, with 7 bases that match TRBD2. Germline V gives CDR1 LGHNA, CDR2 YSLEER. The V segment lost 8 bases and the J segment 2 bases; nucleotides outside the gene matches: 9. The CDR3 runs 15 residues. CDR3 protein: CASQDSGPAYNEQFF. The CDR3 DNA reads TGCGCCAGCCAAGATAGCGGGCCAGCCTACAATGAGCAGTTCTTC.

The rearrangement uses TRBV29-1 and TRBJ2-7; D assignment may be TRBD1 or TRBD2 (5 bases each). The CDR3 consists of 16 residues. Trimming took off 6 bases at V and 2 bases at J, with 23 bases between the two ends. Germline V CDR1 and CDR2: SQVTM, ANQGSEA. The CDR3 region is CSVMISGTGTTYEQYF. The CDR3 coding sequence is TGCAGCGTCATGATATCTGGGACCGGCACTACCTACGAGCAGTACTTC.

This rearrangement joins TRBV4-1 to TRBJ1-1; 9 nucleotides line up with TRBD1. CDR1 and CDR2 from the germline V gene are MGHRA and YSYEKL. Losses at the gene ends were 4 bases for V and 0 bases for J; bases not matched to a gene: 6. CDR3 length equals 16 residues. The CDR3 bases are TGCGCCAGCAGCCTCAGGACAGGGGTCCTGAACACTGAAGCTTTCTTT. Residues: CASSLRTGVLNTEAFF.

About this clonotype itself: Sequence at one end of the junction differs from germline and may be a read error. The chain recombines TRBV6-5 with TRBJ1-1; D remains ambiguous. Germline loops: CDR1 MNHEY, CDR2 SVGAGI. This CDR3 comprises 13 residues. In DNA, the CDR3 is TGTGCCAGCTGCCCCCCGGTGAACACTGAAACTTTCTTT. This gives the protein CASCPPVNTETFF.

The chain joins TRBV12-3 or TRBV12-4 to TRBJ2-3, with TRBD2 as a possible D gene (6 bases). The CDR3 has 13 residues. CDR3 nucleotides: TGTATCAGCAGTGCTAGCGGCACAGATACGCAGTATTTT. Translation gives CISSASGTDTQYF.

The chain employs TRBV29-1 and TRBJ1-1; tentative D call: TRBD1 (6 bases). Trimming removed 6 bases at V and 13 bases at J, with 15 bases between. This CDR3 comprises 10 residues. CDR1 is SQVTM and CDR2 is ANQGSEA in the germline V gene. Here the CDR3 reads CSVGDTGVFF. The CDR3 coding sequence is TGCAGCGTGGGGGACACTGGAGTTTTCTTT. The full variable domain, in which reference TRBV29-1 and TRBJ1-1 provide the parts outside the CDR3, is SAVISQKPSRDICQRGTSLTIQCQVDSQVTMMFWYRQQPGQSLTLIATANQGSEATYESGFVIDKFPISRPNLTFSTLTVSNMSPEDSSIYLCSVGDTGVFFGQGTRLTVV.

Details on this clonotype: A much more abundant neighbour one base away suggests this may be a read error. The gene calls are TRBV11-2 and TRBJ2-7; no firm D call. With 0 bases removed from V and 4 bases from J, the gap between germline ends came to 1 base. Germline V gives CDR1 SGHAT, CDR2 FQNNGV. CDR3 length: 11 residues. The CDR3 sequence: CASSLDYEQYF. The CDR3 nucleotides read TGTGCCAGCAGCTTAGATTACGAGCAGTACTTC.

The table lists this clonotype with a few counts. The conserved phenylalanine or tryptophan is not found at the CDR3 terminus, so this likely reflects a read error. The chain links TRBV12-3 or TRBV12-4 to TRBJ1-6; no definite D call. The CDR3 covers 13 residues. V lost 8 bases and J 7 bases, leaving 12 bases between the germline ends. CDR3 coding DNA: TGTGCCAGCCGCGCTCGGGCGAATTCACCCCTCCACTCT. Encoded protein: CASRARANSPLHS.

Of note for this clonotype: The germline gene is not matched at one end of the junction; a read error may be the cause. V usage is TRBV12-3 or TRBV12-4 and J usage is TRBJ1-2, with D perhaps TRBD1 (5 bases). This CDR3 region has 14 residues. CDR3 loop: CVSSPSGTNYGYIF. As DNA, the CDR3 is TGTGTCAGCAGCCCCTCGGGGACTAACTATGGCTACATCTTC.

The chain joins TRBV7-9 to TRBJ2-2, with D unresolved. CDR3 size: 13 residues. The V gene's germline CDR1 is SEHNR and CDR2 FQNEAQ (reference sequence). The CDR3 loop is CARSWGNTGELFF. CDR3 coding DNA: TGTGCTAGAAGTTGGGGAAACACCGGGGAGCTGTTTTTT.

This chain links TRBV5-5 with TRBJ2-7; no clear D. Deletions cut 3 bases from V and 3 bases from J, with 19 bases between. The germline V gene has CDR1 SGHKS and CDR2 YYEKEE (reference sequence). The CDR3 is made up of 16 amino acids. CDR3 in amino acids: CASSSRDSPGCYEQYF. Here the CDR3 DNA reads TGTGCCAGCAGCTCCCGTGACTCCCCGGGTTGCTACGAGCAGTACTTC.

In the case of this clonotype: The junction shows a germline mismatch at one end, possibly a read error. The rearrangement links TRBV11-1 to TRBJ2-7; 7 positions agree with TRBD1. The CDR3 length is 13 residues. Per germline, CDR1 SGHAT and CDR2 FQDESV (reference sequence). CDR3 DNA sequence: TGTGCTAGCAGGGGGAACCGACCCTACGAGCAGTACTTC. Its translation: CASRGNRPYEQYF.

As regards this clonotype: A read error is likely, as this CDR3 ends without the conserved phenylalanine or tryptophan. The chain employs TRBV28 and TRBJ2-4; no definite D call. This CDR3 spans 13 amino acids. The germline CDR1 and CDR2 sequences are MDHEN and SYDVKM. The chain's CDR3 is CGSRRNLENIQYL. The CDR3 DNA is TGTGGCAGCAGACGCAATCTGGAAAACATTCAGTACCTC.

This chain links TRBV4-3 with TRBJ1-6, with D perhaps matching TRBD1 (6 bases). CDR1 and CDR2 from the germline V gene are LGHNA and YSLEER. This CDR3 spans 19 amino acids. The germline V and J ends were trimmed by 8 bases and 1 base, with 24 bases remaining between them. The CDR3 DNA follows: TGCGCCAGCCAAGATCTCCAAGGGCAGGGGTCGTCCTATAATTCACCCCTCCACTTT. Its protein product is CASQDLQGQGSSYNSPLHF.

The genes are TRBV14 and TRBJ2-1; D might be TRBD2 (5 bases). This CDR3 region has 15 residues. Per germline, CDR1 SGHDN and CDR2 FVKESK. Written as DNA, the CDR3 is TGTACCAACAGCGCCGTAGGAGGAAGCTACAATGAGCAGTTCTTC. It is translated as CTNSAVGGSYNEQFF.

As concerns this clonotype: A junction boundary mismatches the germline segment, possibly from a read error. The CDR3 region has the DNA TGTGCCAGCAGTCGTGGACCGAACACCGTGGAGCTGTTCTTT. It yields the protein CASSRGPNTVELFF. V usage is TRBV6-5 and J usage is TRBJ2-2, with D uncertain. The CDR3 is 14 amino acids. Germline V gene sequence: CDR1 MNHEY, CDR2 SVGAGI.

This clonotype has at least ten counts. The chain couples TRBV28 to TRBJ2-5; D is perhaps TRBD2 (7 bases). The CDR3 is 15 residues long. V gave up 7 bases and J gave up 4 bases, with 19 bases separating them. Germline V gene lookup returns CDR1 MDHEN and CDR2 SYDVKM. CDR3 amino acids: CASKKGEGRRETQYF. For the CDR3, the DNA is TGTGCCAGCAAAAAGGGGGAGGGGAGGAGAGAGACCCAGTACTTC.

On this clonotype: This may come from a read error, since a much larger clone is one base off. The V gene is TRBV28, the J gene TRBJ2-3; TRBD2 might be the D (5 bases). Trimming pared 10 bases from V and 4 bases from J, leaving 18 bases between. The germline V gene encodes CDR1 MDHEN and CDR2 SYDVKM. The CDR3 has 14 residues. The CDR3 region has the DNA TGTGCCACTGAGAGGGATGCGGCCTCAGATACGCAGTATTTT. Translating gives CATERDAASDTQYF.

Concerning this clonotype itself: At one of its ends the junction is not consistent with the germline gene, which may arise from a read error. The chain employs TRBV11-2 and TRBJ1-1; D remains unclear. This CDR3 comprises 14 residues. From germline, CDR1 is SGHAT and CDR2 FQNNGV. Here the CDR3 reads CANSPFWPNTEAFF. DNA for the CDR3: TGTGCCAACAGCCCCTTCTGGCCGAACACTGAAGCTTTCTTT. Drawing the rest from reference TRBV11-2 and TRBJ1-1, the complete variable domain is EAGVAQSPRYKIIEKRQSVAFWCNPISGHATLYWYQQILGQGPKLLIQFQNNGVVDDSQLPKDRFSAERLKGVDSTLKIQPAKLEDSAVYLCANSPFWPNTEAFFGQGTRLTVV.

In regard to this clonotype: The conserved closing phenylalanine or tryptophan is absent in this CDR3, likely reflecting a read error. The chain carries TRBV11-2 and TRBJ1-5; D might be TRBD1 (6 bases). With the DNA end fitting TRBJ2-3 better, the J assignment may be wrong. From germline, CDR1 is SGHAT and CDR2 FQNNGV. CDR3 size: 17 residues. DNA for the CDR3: TGTGCCAGCAGCTTAGTAGGGGTAACAGGGAGCAACCAGCCCCAGTATTGT. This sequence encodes CASSLVGVTGSNQPQYC.

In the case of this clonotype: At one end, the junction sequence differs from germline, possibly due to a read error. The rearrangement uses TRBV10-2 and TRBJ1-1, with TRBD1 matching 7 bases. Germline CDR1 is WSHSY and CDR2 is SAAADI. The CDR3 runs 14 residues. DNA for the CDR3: TGCGCCAGCAGGGGACAGCATTTGGACACTGAATCTTCCTTT. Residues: CASRGQHLDTESSF.

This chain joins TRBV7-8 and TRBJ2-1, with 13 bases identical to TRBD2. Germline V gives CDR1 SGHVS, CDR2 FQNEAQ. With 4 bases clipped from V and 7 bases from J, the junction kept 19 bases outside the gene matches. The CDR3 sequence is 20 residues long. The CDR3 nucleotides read TGTGCCAGCAGCTCCCGAGGGTCGGCACTAGCGGGGGGGGCTTATAATGAGCAGTTCTTC. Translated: CASSSRGSALAGGAYNEQFF.